The 19 T cell receptor beta chains below come from one sample, sequenced in a study of chemoradiotherapy in HPV16-positive cancers. Only in-frame clones appear in the TCRdb table, and some are missing; sequencing was by immunoSEQ multiplex PCR. The data show approximately 32,000 clones, with 80% to 90% seen just once and 3% to 4% held by the top ten. Here the sequenced sample was blood, taken from a patient who underwent chemoradiotherapy. All receptors come from a human donor with HPV-associated anogenital cancer.

V is TRBV4-3 and J is TRBJ2-2; 12 bases agree with TRBD2. The CDR3 extends over 16 amino acids. V trimming: 3 bases; J trimming: 4 bases; junction bases outside the gene matches: 3. Germline lookup yields CDR1 LGHNA and CDR2 YSLEER. The CDR3 sequence is CASSQRTSGVTGELFF. The CDR3, as DNA: TGCGCCAGCAGCCAGCGGACTAGCGGGGTCACCGGGGAGCTGTTTTTT.

The chain has TRBV20-1 and TRBJ2-7; D is ambiguous. V lost 1 base and J lost 3, with 4 bases in between. Germline-derived CDR1 and CDR2 are DFQATT and SNEGSKA (reference sequence). The CDR3 has 11 amino acids. CDR3 in amino acids: CSARGYYEQYF. The CDR3 nucleotides read TGCAGTGCTAGAGGCTACTACGAGCAGTACTTC.

The chain is built from TRBV7-9 and TRBJ2-7, with D possibly TRBD1 on 5 matching bases. The CDR3 consists of 13 residues. Deletions cut 4 bases from V and 6 bases from J, with 13 bases between. Germline V gene data show CDR1 as SEHNR and CDR2 as FQNEAQ (reference sequence). CDR3 amino acids: CASSSEDRTEQYF. The CDR3 region has the DNA TGTGCCAGCAGCTCGGAAGACAGAACCGAGCAGTACTTC.

The rearrangement links TRBV28 to TRBJ1-2, with TRBD1 as a possible D gene (6 bases). V shed 7 bases and J shed 8 bases, with 17 bases lying between them. The germline CDR1 and CDR2 sequences are MDHEN and SYDVKM. The CDR3 runs 13 residues. CDR3 in DNA: TGTGCCAGCACCGTGTGGGGGGCAGAGGGCTACACCTTC. It yields the protein CASTVWGAEGYTF.

The rearrangement joins TRBV19 to TRBJ1-1; D ambiguous. Germline assignment: CDR1 LNHDA and CDR2 SQIVND (reference sequence). The CDR3 runs 14 residues. V lost 6 bases and J lost 3, with 14 bases in between. The CDR3 region has the DNA TGTGCCAGTAGGACTGGGCGACGGGACACTGAAGCTTTCTTT. It translates to CASRTGRRDTEAFF.

The rearrangement links TRBV5-4 to TRBJ2-2, with no clear D. From germline, CDR1 is SGHNT and CDR2 YYREEE (reference sequence). The CDR3 has 15 amino acids. V lost 1 base and J lost 0, with 7 bases in between. CDR3 protein: CASSLTPANTGELFF. CDR3 DNA: TGTGCCAGCAGCTTGACCCCCGCGAACACCGGGGAGCTGTTTTTT.

This chain joins TRBV6-1 and TRBJ2-3; 7 bases fit TRBD1. Germline V gene data show CDR1 as MNHNS and CDR2 as SASEGT. CDR3 length: 13 residues. V lost 7 bases to trimming and J lost 3 bases; unmatched junction nucleotides: 4. The CDR3: CASMGQPTDTQYF. CDR3 bases: TGTGCCAGCATGGGACAGCCGACAGATACGCAGTATTTT.

The V call is TRBV9, the J call TRBJ2-2; TRBD2 matches 9 bases. The CDR3 consists of 15 residues. CDR1 is SGDLS, CDR2 YYNGEE, per germline. Germline trimming cut 2 bases from V and 3 bases from J; bases unmatched to any gene: 2. The CDR3 region is CASSVTSGHTGELFF. Here the CDR3 DNA reads TGTGCCAGCAGCGTTACTAGCGGGCACACCGGGGAGCTGTTTTTT.

This rearrangement joins TRBV19 to TRBJ2-4; 10 bases align to TRBD2. Trimming at V came to 7 bases and at J to 6 bases, leaving 12 bases not matched to a gene. Germline V gene data show CDR1 as LNHDA and CDR2 as SQIVND (reference sequence). The CDR3 runs 16 residues. This CDR3 is CASNIGRLAGSNIQYF. DNA for the CDR3: TGTGCCAGTAACATAGGGAGACTAGCGGGTTCAAACATTCAGTACTTC.

The chain employs TRBV2 and TRBJ1-6; 7 positions agree with TRBD1. The V segment lost 1 base and the J segment 9 bases; nucleotides outside the gene matches: 6. This CDR3 spans 15 amino acids. Germline CDR1 SNHLY, CDR2 FYNNEI. The CDR3 bases are TGTGCCAGCAGTGAAGTCGGGACAGCGGCTTCACCCCTCCACTTT. Its protein product is CASSEVGTAASPLHF.

The rearrangement uses TRBV29-1 and TRBJ2-1, with 8 nucleotides matching TRBD2. The CDR3 consists of 17 residues. Trimming cost V 0 bases and J 1 base; bases outside gene matches: 8. Germline V lookup: CDR1 SQVTM, CDR2 ANQGSEA. This chain's CDR3 is CSVEDLGLASSYNEQFF. In nucleotides, the CDR3 is TGCAGCGTTGAAGATCTAGGACTAGCTAGTTCCTACAATGAGCAGTTCTTC.

CDR3 coding DNA: TGTGCCAGCAGACAGGGACTGTCTCAAGAGACCCAGTACTTC. This translates into CASRQGLSQETQYF. V gene TRBV6-5 combines with J gene TRBJ2-5, with D perhaps matching TRBD1 or TRBD2 (6 bases each). The germline V gene encodes CDR1 MNHEY and CDR2 SVGAGI. V gave up 6 bases and J gave up 2 bases, with 13 bases separating them. The CDR3 extends over 14 amino acids.

V and J are TRBV6-5 and TRBJ1-6; D is possibly TRBD1 (6 bases). Trimming left V 5 bases short and J 7 bases short, with 12 bases between. CDR3 length: 14 residues. CDR1 and CDR2 (germline): MNHEY, SVGAGI. CDR3 sequence reads: CASSGGPENSPLHF. CDR3 in DNA: TGTGCCAGCAGTGGGGGCCCCGAGAATTCACCCCTCCACTTT.

This chain connects TRBV7-2 to TRBJ2-5, with D unresolved. Trimming stripped 7 bases from V and 2 bases from J, with 11 bases between. Germline V gene data show CDR1 as SGHTA and CDR2 as FQGNSA. The CDR3 has 13 amino acids. In nucleotides, the CDR3 is TGTGCCAGCACCCTTCAGGTGCAAGAGACCCAGTACTTC. It specifies CASTLQVQETQYF. Full variable domain (outside the CDR3, taken from reference TRBV7-2 and TRBJ2-5): GAGVSQSPSNKVTEKGKDVELRCDPISGHTALYWYRQSLGQGLEFLIYFQGNSAPDKSGLPSDRFSAERTGGSVSTLTIQRTQQEDSAVYLCASTLQVQETQYFGPGTRLLVL.

The chain is built from TRBV7-9 and TRBJ1-1, with 8 bases lining up with TRBD1. J lost 1 base, V lost 5 bases, and 6 bases had no gene match. This CDR3 has 15 residues. Germline V gene sequence: CDR1 SEHNR, CDR2 FQNEAQ (reference sequence). The CDR3 DNA is TGTGCCAGCAGCATCCCCGACAGGGGGAACACTGAAGCTTTCTTT. This encodes CASSIPDRGNTEAFF.

V is TRBV14 and J is TRBJ1-1; TRBD1 is a possible D gene (6 bases). Germline CDR1 SGHDN, CDR2 FVKESK. The CDR3 spans 15 residues. Trimming pared 1 base from V and 1 base from J, leaving 10 bases between. CDR3 sequence: CASSQGQGRNTEAFF. The CDR3 DNA sequence: TGTGCCAGCAGCCAAGGGCAGGGGAGGAACACTGAAGCTTTCTTT.

The rearrangement uses TRBV6-5 and TRBJ1-2, with unresolved D. Germline-derived CDR1 and CDR2 are MNHEY and SVGAGI. This CDR3 has 13 residues. The V and J ends lost 6 bases and 2 bases respectively, with 10 bases between them. CDR3 sequence reads: CASRRQENYGYTF. In DNA, the CDR3 is TGTGCCAGCAGACGCCAAGAGAACTATGGCTACACCTTC.

The chain carries TRBV9 and TRBJ1-1; D is unresolved. V was clipped by 0 bases and J by 0 bases, with 6 bases between them. Germline V gene data show CDR1 as SGDLS and CDR2 as YYNGEE. CDR3 length: 14 amino acids. The CDR3 coding sequence is TGTGCCAGCAGCGTAGGACGGATGAACACTGAAGCTTTCTTT. Translated, it gives CASSVGRMNTEAFF.

The chain employs TRBV30 and TRBJ1-1; D call uncertain. Germline assignment: CDR1 GTSNPN and CDR2 SVGIG (reference sequence). There are 15 residues in the CDR3. The V end lost 4 bases, the J end lost 3 bases, and 18 bases lay between the germline ends. The CDR3 here is CAWTARLSLHTEAFF. CDR3 nucleotides: TGTGCCTGGACCGCGAGACTGTCTCTGCACACTGAAGCTTTCTTT. Together with reference TRBV30 and TRBJ1-1, the CDR3 gives the full variable domain: SQTIHQWPATLVQPVGSPLSLECTVEGTSNPNLYWYRQAAGRGLQLLFYSVGIGQISSEVPQNLSASRPQDRQFILSSKKLLLSDSGFYLCAWTARLSLHTEAFFGQGTRLTVV.